Listed below are T cell receptor beta chains from one sample, sequenced in a study of blood T cell repertoires in COVID-19. The protocol was immunoSEQ multiplex PCR, while the TCRdb copy is restricted to in-frame clones and leaves out a portion. The sample includes about 75,000 clones, roughly 90% of them seen just once. The source material was peripheral blood. The receptors here all came from a human donor in a cohort sampled during active COVID-19. Both conserved end residues are part of each CDR3. The D gene is left open where the match is weak. Only some rows state a clone size, as once, few, many or a class for expanded clones.

size	D	V	J	CDR3	DNA
-	-	TRBV20-1	TRBJ2-3	CSGGADTQYF	TGCAGTGGGGGGGCAGATACGCAGTATTTT
once	-	TRBV5-1	TRBJ1-2	CASRAGEVYGYTF	TGCGCCAGCAGGGCAGGGGAAGTCTATGGCTACACCTTC
-	-	TRBV5-5	TRBJ2-7	CASSLTQPRARQYF	TGTGCCAGCAGCCTGACACAACCCAGGGCCAGGCAGTACTTC
-	TRBD2	TRBV27	TRBJ2-1	CASRKREGRNEQFF	TGTGCCAGCAGAAAGCGGGAGGGCCGGAATGAGCAGTTCTTC
-	-	TRBV18	TRBJ2-1	CASSPLGRGDEQFF	TGTGCCAGCTCACCACTCGGGCGGGGAGATGAGCAGTTCTTC
-	-	TRBV10-3	TRBJ1-2	CAISGDSTNYGYTF	TGTGCCATCAGTGGAGACAGCACTAACTATGGCTACACCTTC
-	-	TRBV2	TRBJ2-6	CASSGTGANVLTF	TGTGCCAGCAGCGGGACAGGGGCCAACGTCCTGACTTTC
-	-	TRBV28	TRBJ2-7	CASDQTATYEQYF	TGTGCCAGCGATCAGACAGCCACCTACGAGCAGTACTTC
-	TRBD1	TRBV5-1	TRBJ1-1	CASSLGTGPGQGLAFF	TGCGCCAGCAGCTTGGGCACCGGTCCGGGACAGGGCTTAGCTTTCTTT
-	-	TRBV6-5	TRBJ1-1	CASSSLNSYTEAFF	TGTGCCAGCAGTTCCCTCAACAGTTACACTGAAGCTTTCTTT
-	TRBD2	TRBV3-1/TRBV3-2	TRBJ2-5	CASSQGGSGGQETQYF	TGTGCCAGCAGCCAAGGCGGCAGCGGGGGCCAAGAGACCCAGTACTTC
-	TRBD2	TRBV6-4	TRBJ2-1	CASSLNPGGPYNEQFF	TGTGCCAGCAGCCTAAACCCGGGAGGGCCCTACAATGAGCAGTTCTTC
-	-	TRBV6-5	TRBJ2-5	CASSLEGAETQYF	TGTGCCAGCAGTTTGGAGGGTGCGGAGACCCAGTACTTC
-	TRBD2	TRBV2	TRBJ2-1	CASSRTSGDNEQFF	TGTGCCAGCAGTCGGACTAGCGGGGATAATGAGCAGTTCTTC
once	TRBD1	TRBV27	TRBJ2-1	CASSFSGTGSYNEQFF	TGTGCCAGCAGTTTTTCCGGGACAGGCTCTTACAATGAGCAGTTCTTC
-	TRBD1	TRBV12-3/TRBV12-4	TRBJ1-1	CASSRQGTEAFF	TGTGCCAGCAGTCGACAGGGCACTGAAGCTTTCTTT
-	-	TRBV11-2	TRBJ1-6	CASSLIRDIPHF	TGTGCCAGCAGCCTGATCCGGGACATCCCCCACTTT
-	TRBD1	TRBV5-4	TRBJ2-3	CASSLNRGNTDTQYF	TGTGCCAGCAGCTTGAACAGGGGGAACACAGATACGCAGTATTTT
-	TRBD2	TRBV5-1	TRBJ2-3	CASSLAGRGTDTQYF	TGCGCCAGCAGCTTAGCGGGGAGGGGCACAGATACGCAGTATTTT
-	-	TRBV9	TRBJ1-1	CASSAGGTTEAFF	TGTGCCAGCTCGGCGGGGGGGACCACTGAAGCTTTCTTT
-	TRBD2	TRBV12-3/TRBV12-4	TRBJ2-5	CAISSGRAETQYF	TGTGCCATCTCTAGCGGGAGGGCCGAGACCCAGTACTTC
-	TRBD1	TRBV27	TRBJ2-7	CASSLTFGVTGSYF	TGTGCCAGCAGTTTGACCTTTGGGGTGACAGGGTCGTACTTC
once	TRBD1	TRBV7-6	TRBJ2-3	CASSPGQGGTDTQYF	TGTGCCAGCAGCCCCGGACAGGGGGGCACAGATACGCAGTATTTT
once	TRBD2	TRBV19	TRBJ2-7	CASSNLPGTSDYEQYF	TGTGCCAGTAGCAACCTTCCCGGGACTAGCGACTACGAGCAGTACTTC
-	TRBD2	TRBV9	TRBJ2-3	CASSVDPTSGGGTDTQYF	TGTGCCAGCAGCGTAGACCCTACTAGCGGGGGGGGCACAGATACGCAGTATTTT
-	-	TRBV30	TRBJ2-7	CAWSASLVEQYF	TGTGCCTGGAGTGCCTCCCTTGTGGAGCAGTACTTC
-	-	TRBV5-1	TRBJ2-3	CASSLAGVADTQYF	TGCGCCAGCAGCTTGGCGGGGGTGGCAGACACGCAGTATTTT
once	-	TRBV28	TRBJ2-2	CASRQTEGFTGELFF	TGTGCCAGCAGACAAACGGAGGGGTTTACCGGGGAGCTGTTTTTT
few	-	TRBV19	TRBJ1-2	CASSIWQGIGYTF	TGTGCCAGTAGTATTTGGCAGGGTATTGGCTACACCTTC